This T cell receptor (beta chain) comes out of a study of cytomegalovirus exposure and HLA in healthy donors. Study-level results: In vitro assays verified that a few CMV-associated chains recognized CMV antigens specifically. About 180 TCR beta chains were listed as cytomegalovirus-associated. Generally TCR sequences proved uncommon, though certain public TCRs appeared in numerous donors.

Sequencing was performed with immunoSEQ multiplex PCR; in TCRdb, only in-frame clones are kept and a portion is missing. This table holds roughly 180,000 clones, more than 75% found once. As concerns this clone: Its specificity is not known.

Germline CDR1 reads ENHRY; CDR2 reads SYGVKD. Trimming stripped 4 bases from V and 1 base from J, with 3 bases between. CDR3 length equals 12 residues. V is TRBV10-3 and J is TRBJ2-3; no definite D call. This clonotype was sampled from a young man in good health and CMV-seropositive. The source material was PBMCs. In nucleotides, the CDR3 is TGTGCCATCAGTGGTGGCACAGATACGCAGTATTTT. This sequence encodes CAISGGTDTQYF.